This passage covers 23 T cell receptor beta chains from one sample sequenced in a study of blood T cell repertoires in COVID-19. The protocol was immunoSEQ multiplex PCR, while the TCRdb copy is restricted to in-frame clones and leaves out a portion. Of fewer than 500,000 clones in the sample, about 80% were seen once. The source material was peripheral blood. All receptors come from a human donor with acute or convalescent COVID-19. The donor label of this sample is uncertain.

This clone was observed a single time. This sequence joins TRBV10-3 and TRBJ2-5; 7 bases fit TRBD2. The CDR3 covers 12 residues. The germline gives CDR1 ENHRY, CDR2 SYGVKD. Trimming cost V 5 bases and J 5 bases; bases outside gene matches: 2. The CDR3 bases are TGTGCCATCAGTCTCGGGGGGGAGACCCAGTACTTC. It codes for CAISLGGETQYF.

The table lists this clone with a count of one. The V gene is TRBV9, the J gene TRBJ2-7; 7 nucleotides agree with TRBD2. Looked up from germline, CDR1 is SGDLS and CDR2 is YYNGEE. Trimming removed 7 bases from V and 3 bases from J; junction bases left unmatched: 10. The CDR3 has 14 amino acids. This CDR3 reads CASAGGGGDYEQYF. The CDR3 DNA follows: TGTGCCAGCGCCGGAGGTGGGGGGGACTACGAGCAGTACTTC.

J is TRBJ1-4 and V is TRBV6-5; D remains unclear. The CDR3 loop spans 13 amino acids. Germline CDR1 and CDR2: MNHEY and SVGAGI. V lost 8 bases and J lost 3, with 10 bases in between. This CDR3 is CASSATANEKLFF. CDR3 nucleotide sequence: TGTGCCAGCTCGGCCACAGCTAATGAAAAACTGTTTTTT.

The chain employs TRBV5-6 and TRBJ1-3; 8 positions match TRBD1. The germline V gene has CDR1 SGHDT and CDR2 YYEEEE. V was pared by 4 bases and J by 2 bases, with 8 bases of the junction left unmatched. This CDR3 has 16 amino acids. CDR3 in amino acids: CASSPRGQVPGNTIYF. The CDR3 coding sequence is TGTGCCAGCAGCCCGAGGGGACAGGTACCTGGAAACACCATATATTTT.

The CDR3 DNA reads as TGCGCCAGCAGCTTGGCTACAGGGGGCCTCATGAACACTGAAGCTTTCTTT. Translated, it gives CASSLATGGLMNTEAFF. V is TRBV5-1 and J is TRBJ1-1; 9 bases map to TRBD1. Per the germline V gene, CDR1 is SGHRS and CDR2 is YFSETQ. Unmatched junction bases numbered 6, after V lost 0 bases and J lost 0 bases. The length of the CDR3 is 17 residues.

The chain links TRBV3-1 (or the pseudogene TRBV3-2) to TRBJ2-1, with a tentative D call TRBD2 (5 bases). Per germline, CDR1 LGHDT and CDR2 YNNKEL (reference sequence). V lost 2 bases, J lost 5 bases, and 13 bases lay in between. CDR3 length equals 15 residues. CDR3 nucleotide sequence: TGTGCCAGCAGCCAATCCGGGATAAGACACAATGAGCAGTTCTTC. As protein: CASSQSGIRHNEQFF.

A single count supports this clone. The chain uses TRBV15 and TRBJ1-2; 7 nucleotides line up with TRBD1. This CDR3 spans 12 amino acids. V gave up 6 bases and J gave up 8 bases; unmatched junction bases: 6. Germline V gene data show CDR1 as LNHNV and CDR2 as YYDKDF (reference sequence). As DNA, the CDR3 is TGTGCCACCAGGAGGACAGGCCGGGGCTACACCTTC. Protein: CATRRTGRGYTF.

The chain links TRBV4-1 to TRBJ2-2; 10 nucleotides line up with TRBD2. Germline lookup yields CDR1 MGHRA and CDR2 YSYEKL. CDR3 length equals 15 residues. The ends lost 2 bases at V and 4 bases at J; junction bases unmatched: 1. The CDR3 here is CASSQRTSGTGELFF. CDR3 nucleotide sequence: TGCGCCAGCAGCCAAAGGACTAGCGGCACCGGGGAGCTGTTTTTT.

The chain combines TRBV6-6 with TRBJ2-7, with TRBD2 matching over 10 bases. Germline CDR1 MNHNY, CDR2 SVGAGI (reference sequence). Trimming removed 8 bases from V and 11 bases from J; junction bases left unmatched: 6. The CDR3 sequence is 11 residues long. CDR3 bases: TGTGCCAGCCGTAGCGGGAGGCCGGAGTACTTC. Translated: CASRSGRPEYF.

V usage is TRBV7-9 and J usage is TRBJ2-2; 9 bases align to TRBD1. The CDR3 has 15 amino acids. From germline, CDR1 is SEHNR and CDR2 FQNEAQ (reference sequence). With V trimmed by 4 bases and J by 14 bases, 14 bases remained unmatched. Here the CDR3 reads CASSSAPGQGSVLFF. The CDR3 nucleotides are TGTGCCAGCAGCTCAGCCCCGGGACAGGGTTCGGTACTGTTTTTT.

J is TRBJ2-2 and V is TRBV5-1; no reliable D call. This CDR3 comprises 15 residues. The V gene's germline CDR1 is SGHRS and CDR2 YFSETQ. Trimming pared 3 bases from V and 5 bases from J, leaving 14 bases between. CDR3 nucleotide sequence: TGCGCCAGCAGCTCAGTACAAGTGAAGACCGGGGAGCTGTTTTTT. This codes for CASSSVQVKTGELFF.

Comment on this clone: Other nucleotide sequences in the sample specify the same CDR3. This chain links TRBV11-3 with TRBJ1-4; unclear D gene. Germline V gene sequence: CDR1 SGHNT, CDR2 YENEEA. The V gene lost 1 base and the J gene lost 8 bases, with 8 bases spanning the gap. The CDR3 spans 13 residues. The chain's CDR3 is CASSLGPGEKLFF. Here the CDR3 DNA reads TGTGCCAGCAGCTTAGGCCCGGGAGAAAAACTGTTTTTT.

The gene calls are TRBV5-1 and TRBJ2-1; weak D call: TRBD2 (6 bases). The CDR3 sequence is 15 residues long. Trimming pared 3 bases from V and 0 bases from J, leaving 10 bases between. Germline assignment: CDR1 SGHRS and CDR2 YFSETQ. The CDR3 loop is CASSWDGSSYNEQFF. The CDR3 nucleotides are TGCGCCAGCAGCTGGGACGGGAGCTCCTACAATGAGCAGTTCTTC.

The rearrangement joins TRBV7-9 to TRBJ1-5, with D possibly matching TRBD1 (6 bases). Germline CDR1 is SEHNR and CDR2 is FQNEAQ (reference sequence). The CDR3 runs to 13 residues. With 5 bases removed from V and 7 bases from J, the gap between germline ends came to 12 bases. The CDR3 spells CASSPRGGQPQHF. The CDR3 region has the DNA TGTGCCAGCAGCCCCAGGGGTGGACAGCCCCAGCATTTT. The full variable domain, rest sourced from reference TRBV7-9 and TRBJ1-5, is DTGVSQNPRHKITKRGQNVTFRCDPISEHNRLYWYRQTLGQGPEFLTYFQNEAQLEKSRLLSDRFSAERPKGSFSTLEIQRTEQGDSAMYLCASSPRGGQPQHFGDGTRLSIL.

The CDR3 DNA sequence: TGTGCCAGCAGTTTTTCCCCAGTAAACACTGAAGCTTTCTTT. It encodes CASSFSPVNTEAFF. The chain couples TRBV28 to TRBJ1-1; D remains ambiguous. Trimming removed 3 bases from V and 2 bases from J, with 10 bases in between. The CDR3 totals 14 residues. Germline CDR1 is MDHEN and CDR2 is SYDVKM. The full variable domain, rest sourced from reference TRBV28 and TRBJ1-1, is DVKVTQSSRYLVKRTGEKVFLECVQDMDHENMFWYRQDPGLGLRLIYFSYDVKMKEKGDIPEGYSVSREKKERFSLILESASTNQTSMYLCASSFSPVNTEAFFGQGTRLTVV.

Written as DNA, the CDR3 is TGTGCCAGCTCCGGTGGTAGCGGGGGGGTTTACGAGCAGTACTTC. It specifies CASSGGSGGVYEQYF. This chain joins TRBV5-4 and TRBJ2-7; TRBD2 agrees at 11 bases. CDR3 length: 15 amino acids. V was pared by 7 bases and J by 4 bases, with 10 bases of the junction left unmatched. Germline assignment: CDR1 SGHNT and CDR2 YYREEE (reference sequence).

This clone is a singleton in its sample. V usage is TRBV29-1 and J usage is TRBJ1-1, with no clear D. Germline V gene lookup returns CDR1 SQVTM and CDR2 ANQGSEA. The CDR3 is made up of 13 amino acids. Trimming shortened V by 6 bases and J by 1 base, and 12 bases separated the two germline ends. The DNA for the CDR3 is TGCAGCGTACCTTGGACTGCGAACACTGAAGCTTTCTTT. Translating it yields CSVPWTANTEAFF. The full variable domain, in which reference TRBV29-1 and TRBJ1-1 provide the parts outside the CDR3, is SAVISQKPSRDICQRGTSLTIQCQVDSQVTMMFWYRQQPGQSLTLIATANQGSEATYESGFVIDKFPISRPNLTFSTLTVSNMSPEDSSIYLCSVPWTANTEAFFGQGTRLTVV.

The chain has TRBV2 and TRBJ1-4; the D gene is possibly TRBD1 (5 bases). Trimming took off 3 bases at V and 7 bases at J, with 9 bases between the two ends. The CDR3 contains 13 residues. Germline CDR1 and CDR2: SNHLY and FYNNEI. CDR3 sequence: CASSDRGGEKLFF. In DNA, the CDR3 is TGTGCCAGCAGTGATCGCGGGGGTGAAAAACTGTTTTTT. Variable domain in full (rest from reference TRBV2 and TRBJ1-4): EPEVTQTPSHQVTQMGQEVILRCVPISNHLYFYWYRQILGQKVEFLVSFYNNEISEKSEIFDDQFSVERPDGSNFTLKIRSTKLEDSAMYFCASSDRGGEKLFFGSGTQLSVL.

The CDR3 loop reads CASPPGQGPNTEAFF. The CDR3 DNA follows: TGTGCCAGCCCCCCGGGACAGGGGCCCAACACTGAAGCTTTCTTT. V gene TRBV28 combines with J gene TRBJ1-1; 10 bases fit TRBD1. Germline lookup yields CDR1 MDHEN and CDR2 SYDVKM. This CDR3 contains 15 residues. The ends lost 8 bases at V and 2 bases at J; junction bases unmatched: 8.

The chain combines TRBV30 with TRBJ1-6; D remains ambiguous. The CDR3 runs 14 residues. Germline CDR1 reads GTSNPN; CDR2 reads SVGIG (reference sequence). The V end lost 0 bases, the J end lost 6 bases, and 9 bases lay between the germline ends. This CDR3 reads CAWSVVGPNSPLHF. In nucleotides, the CDR3 is TGTGCCTGGAGTGTAGTGGGCCCTAATTCACCCCTCCACTTT.

This clone was seen a single time. This CDR3 reads CASQWDRSTRGELFF. In nucleotides, the CDR3 is TGTGCCTCCCAATGGGACAGGTCGACCAGGGGGGAGCTGTTTTTT. The chain employs TRBV2 and TRBJ2-2; 8 bases match TRBD1. This CDR3 has 15 amino acids. Germline V CDR1 and CDR2: SNHLY, FYNNEI. J gave up 8 bases and V 11 bases, and 16 bases lay outside the gene matches.

The chain joins TRBV27 to TRBJ2-7; TRBD2 aligns across 7 bases. CDR3 length equals 13 residues. V was pared by 6 bases and J by 4 bases, with 6 bases of the junction left unmatched. Germline assignment: CDR1 MNHEY and CDR2 SMNVEV (reference sequence). The CDR3 nucleotides are TGTGCCAGCAGCCATGGGGGGGAGTACGAGCAGTACTTC. Translation: CASSHGGEYEQYF.

The chain combines TRBV2 with TRBJ1-1; D is ambiguous. The CDR3 runs to 14 residues. Germline CDR1 SNHLY, CDR2 FYNNEI. V shed 6 bases and J shed 3 bases, with 14 bases lying between them. CDR3 sequence (DNA): TGTGCCAGCAGGACCGGGAGGGTGGACACTGAAGCTTTCTTT. This translates into CASRTGRVDTEAFF.